The TCR beta chain described here comes from a study of blood T cell repertoires in COVID-19. Looking at the study overall: Spain, Italy and the United States supplied samples that represented acute and convalescent COVID-19. T cells, B-cell-depleted T cells, or PBMCs supplied cDNA or gDNA.

Trimming left V 5 bases short and J 5 bases short, with 9 bases between. The germline gives CDR1 SGHTA, CDR2 FQGTGA. This CDR3 contains 13 residues. A Seattle source enrolled patients during active infection and followed them longitudinally. Authors' data handling: Estimation of nucleated cell counts relied on the amplification of reference gene primers. Only in-frame clones appear in the TCRdb table, and some are missing; sequencing was by immunoSEQ multiplex PCR. For V, J and clone size, that table is used; D and trimming come from the DNA. The table lists approximately 300,000 clones, 80% to 90% of them singletons.

Sequenced sample: peripheral blood. The sequence was obtained from a woman in her 50s with COVID-19, enrolled during active disease. The rearrangement links TRBV7-3 to TRBJ2-2, with D hard to call. As DNA, the CDR3 is TGTGCCAGCAGCGTGGCCCGAACCGGGGAGCTGTTTTTT. Its translation is CASSVARTGELFF.